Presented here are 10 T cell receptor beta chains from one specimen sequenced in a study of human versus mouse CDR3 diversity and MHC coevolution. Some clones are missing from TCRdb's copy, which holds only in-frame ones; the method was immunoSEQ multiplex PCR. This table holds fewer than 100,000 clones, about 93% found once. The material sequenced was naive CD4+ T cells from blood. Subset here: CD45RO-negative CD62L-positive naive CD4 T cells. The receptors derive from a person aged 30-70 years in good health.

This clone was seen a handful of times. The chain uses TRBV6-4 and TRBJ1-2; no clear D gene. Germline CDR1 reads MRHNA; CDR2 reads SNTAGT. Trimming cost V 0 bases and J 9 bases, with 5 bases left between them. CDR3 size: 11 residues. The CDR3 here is CASSDSNSYTF. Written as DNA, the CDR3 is TGTGCCAGCAGTGACTCGAACAGCTACACCTTC.

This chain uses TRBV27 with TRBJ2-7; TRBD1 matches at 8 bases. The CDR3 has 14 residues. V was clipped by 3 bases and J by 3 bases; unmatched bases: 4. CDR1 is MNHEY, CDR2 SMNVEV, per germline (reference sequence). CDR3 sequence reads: CASSLRTGNYEQYF. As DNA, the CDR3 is TGTGCCAGCAGTTTGAGGACAGGGAACTACGAGCAGTACTTC.

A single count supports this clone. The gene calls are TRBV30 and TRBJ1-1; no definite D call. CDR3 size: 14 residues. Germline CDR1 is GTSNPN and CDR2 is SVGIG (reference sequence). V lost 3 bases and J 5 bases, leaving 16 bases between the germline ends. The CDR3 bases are TGTGCCTGGAGCGGGAGCCGCTGGTGGACTGAAGCTTTCTTT. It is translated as CAWSGSRWWTEAFF.

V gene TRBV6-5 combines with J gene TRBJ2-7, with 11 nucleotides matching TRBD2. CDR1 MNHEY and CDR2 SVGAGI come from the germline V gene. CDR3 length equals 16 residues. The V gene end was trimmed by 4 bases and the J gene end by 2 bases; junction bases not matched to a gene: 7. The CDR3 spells CASSFALAGETYEQYF. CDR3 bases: TGTGCCAGCAGTTTCGCACTAGCGGGAGAGACCTACGAGCAGTACTTC.

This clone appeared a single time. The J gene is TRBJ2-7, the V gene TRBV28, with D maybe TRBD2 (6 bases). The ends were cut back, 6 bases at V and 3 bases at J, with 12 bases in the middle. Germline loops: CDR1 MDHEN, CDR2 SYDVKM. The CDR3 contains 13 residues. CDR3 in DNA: TGTGCCAGCAGCACAGGACTATTCTACGAGCAGTACTTC. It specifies CASSTGLFYEQYF.

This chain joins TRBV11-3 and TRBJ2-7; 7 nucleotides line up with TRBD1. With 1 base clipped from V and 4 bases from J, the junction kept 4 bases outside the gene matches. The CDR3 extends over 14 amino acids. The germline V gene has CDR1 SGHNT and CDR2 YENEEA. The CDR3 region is CASSLGGGAYEQYF. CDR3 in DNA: TGTGCCAGCAGCTTAGGAGGGGGCGCGTACGAGCAGTACTTC.

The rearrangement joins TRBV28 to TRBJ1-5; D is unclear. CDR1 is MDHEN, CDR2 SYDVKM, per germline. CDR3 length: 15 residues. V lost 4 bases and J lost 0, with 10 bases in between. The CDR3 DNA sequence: TGTGCCAGCAGTTCCCCCAGGTTTAGCAATCAGCCCCAGCATTTT. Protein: CASSSPRFSNQPQHF.

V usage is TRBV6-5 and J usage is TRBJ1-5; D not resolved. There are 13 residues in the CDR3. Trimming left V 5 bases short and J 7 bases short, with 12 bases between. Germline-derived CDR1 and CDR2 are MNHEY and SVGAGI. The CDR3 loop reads CASSIGVEQPQHF. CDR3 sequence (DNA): TGTGCCAGCAGTATAGGAGTTGAGCAGCCCCAGCATTTT.

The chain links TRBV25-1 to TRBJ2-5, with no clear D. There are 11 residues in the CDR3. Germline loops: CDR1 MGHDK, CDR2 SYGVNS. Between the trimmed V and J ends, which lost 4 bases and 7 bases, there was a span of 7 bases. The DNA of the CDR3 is TGTGCCAGCAGTGCCCTCGGGACCCAGTACTTC. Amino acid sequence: CASSALGTQYF.

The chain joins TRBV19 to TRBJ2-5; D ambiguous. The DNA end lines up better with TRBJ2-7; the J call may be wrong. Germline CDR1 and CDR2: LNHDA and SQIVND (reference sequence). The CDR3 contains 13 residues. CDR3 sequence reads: CASSPSTAYEQYF. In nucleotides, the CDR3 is TGTGCCAGTAGTCCAAGTACCGCGTACGAGCAGTACTTC.